These 27 T cell receptor beta chains originate from one sample sequenced in a study of T cells in women clearing cervical HPV infection (dated by TCRdb to the late 2010s). The protocol used for the library was the immunoSEQ multiplex PCR assay. This immuneACCESS table, as held by TCRdb, lists in-frame sequences with V and J called but not all clones. Of the missing ones, under half trace to an unresolved V gene in checked studies; the others have no known cause. This sample's records show about 25,000 clones. The ten largest clones add up to less than 8.5% of the sample. Sequencing was done on a sample of blood buffy coat. The receptors stem from a woman aged 18 to 69 with a cervical HPV16 infection that either progressed to CIN3+ or cleared (not recorded which).

Notes on this clone: The missing CDR3 end, 3 residues past where the read stops, is filled in from the germline J gene. The J gene is TRBJ1-2, the V gene TRBV7-6; D may be TRBD1 (5 bases). The CDR3 spans 16 residues. Germline V gene lookup returns CDR1 SGHVS and CDR2 FNYEAQ. CDR3 DNA, as far as it was read: TGTGCCAGCAGCTTAGCGACGCAGGGAGGGTCCTACGAC. Translation: CASSLATQGGSYD. The full CDR3 sequence reads CASSLATQGGSYDYTF.

About this clone itself: Read coverage stops 3 residues before the CDR3 terminus; the germline J gene supplies the remainder. The rearrangement links TRBV7-3 to TRBJ2-2, with D perhaps matching TRBD2 (5 bases). In germline, CDR1 is SGHTA, CDR2 FQGTGA. The length of the CDR3 is 16 residues. V lost 5 bases to trimming and J lost 0 bases, with 13 bases between them. The CDR3 sequence is CASSLAGASNTGELFF. The sequenced part of the CDR3 DNA is TGTGCCAGCAGCCTCGCGGGCGCCTCGAACACCGGGGAG.

Worth noting for this clone: With the read ending 3 residues before the CDR3 end, the germline J gene is used to fill in that end. The V gene is TRBV10-3, the J gene TRBJ2-3; 7 bases align to TRBD2. The CDR3 covers 16 residues. The V segment lost 6 bases and the J segment 4 bases; nucleotides outside the gene matches: 13. From germline, CDR1 is ENHRY and CDR2 SYGVKD. The CDR3 spells CAISEGGSGRPDTQYF. Incomplete CDR3 DNA: TGTGCCATCAGCGAGGGCGGGAGTGGTCGCCCAGATACG.

On this clone itself: The CDR3 end is not reached by the read, which stops 3 residues before it; the germline J gene fills it in. The chain links TRBV7-9 to TRBJ1-2; D is uncertain. The CDR3 spans 15 residues. CDR1 is SEHNR, CDR2 FQNEAQ, per germline (reference sequence). The part of the CDR3 DNA that was read is TGTGCCAGCAGTGGAGCGGGAGAGGACTCCGATACC. Translating gives CASSGAGEDSDT. The complete CDR3 sequence is CASSGAGEDSDTYTF. The variable domain in full, with the rest retrieved from reference TRBV7-9 and TRBJ1-2, is DTGVSQNPRHKITKRGQNVTFRCDPISEHNRLYWYRQTLGQGPEFLTYFQNEAQLEKSRLLSDRFSAERPKGSFSTLEIQRTEQGDSAMYLCASSGAGEDSDTYTFGSGTRLTVV.

As regards this clone: The read falls 3 residues short of the CDR3 end, and the missing part is taken from the germline J gene. V usage is TRBV7-9 and J usage is TRBJ1-2; D is unresolved. V lost 5 bases and J lost 4, with 14 bases in between. The CDR3 sequence is 14 residues long. The germline gives CDR1 SEHNR, CDR2 FQNEAQ (reference sequence). CDR3 DNA (partial): TGTGCCAGCAGCCCTCAGGCGTCAGGCTATGGC. Its translation is CASSPQASGYG. The CDR3 as a whole reads CASSPQASGYGYTF.

On this clone itself: From the germline J gene comes the end of the CDR3, since the read stops 3 residues before it. The gene calls are TRBV6-4 and TRBJ2-1, with TRBD2 matching 10 bases. Trimming removed 5 bases from V and 7 bases from J; junction bases left unmatched: 8. This CDR3 spans 15 amino acids. Germline values: CDR1 MRHNA, CDR2 SNTAGT. The CDR3 bases that were read are TGTGCCAGCAGTCACTTAGCGGGAGGTGGTAATGAG. It yields the protein CASSHLAGGGNE. The entire CDR3 sequence reads CASSHLAGGGNEQFF.

Of note for this clone: At one boundary the junction diverges from the germline segment, which might be a read error. Sequencing ends 3 residues short of the CDR3 end; the germline J gene provides the rest. The chain is built from TRBV7-9 and TRBJ2-4, with 7 nucleotides matching TRBD1. CDR1 and CDR2 from the germline V gene are SEHNR and FQNEAQ (reference sequence). The CDR3 runs 14 residues. The CDR3 DNA, read in part, is TGTGCCAGCACCTTAACACAGGGGTCGGCCGGT. Protein sequence: CASTLTQGSAG. The whole CDR3 region reads CASTLTQGSAGQYF.

About this clone: The read is 3 residues too short to cover the CDR3 end, so that end is filled in from the germline J gene. The chain joins TRBV30 to TRBJ2-7, with 11 bases matching TRBD2. V lost 0 bases and J lost 2; bases outside the gene matches: 0. Per germline, CDR1 GTSNPN and CDR2 SVGIG (reference sequence). This CDR3 has 14 amino acids. The covered CDR3 bases are TGTGCCTGGAGTGTACTAGCGGGAGCCTACGAG. This translates into CAWSVLAGAYE. The entire CDR3 sequence reads CAWSVLAGAYEQYF. Drawing the rest from reference TRBV30 and TRBJ2-7, the complete variable domain is SQTIHQWPATLVQPVGSPLSLECTVEGTSNPNLYWYRQAAGRGLQLLFYSVGIGQISSEVPQNLSASRPQDRQFILSSKKLLLSDSGFYLCAWSVLAGAYEQYFGPGTRLTVT.

Turning to this clone: The read halts 3 residues ahead of the CDR3 end, with the missing end drawn from the germline J gene. The chain links TRBV7-9 to TRBJ2-1, with 9 bases lining up with TRBD1. There are 15 residues in the CDR3. Trimming removed 5 bases from V and 8 bases from J; junction bases left unmatched: 10. In germline, CDR1 is SEHNR, CDR2 FQNEAQ (reference sequence). The DNA read from the CDR3 is TGTGCCAGCAGCGCCCGGGACAGGGTGAGGGATGAG. Its translation: CASSARDRVRDE. Given in full, the CDR3 is CASSARDRVRDEQFF.

Details on this clone: The junction shows a germline mismatch at one end, possibly a read error. The sequenced fragment ends 3 residues before the CDR3 boundary, so the rest is inferred from the germline J gene. The rearrangement joins TRBV2 to TRBJ2-2; 10 nucleotides line up with TRBD1. This CDR3 is 15 amino acids long. Per germline, CDR1 SNHLY and CDR2 FYNNEI. CDR3 protein: CTSSRDRGVIGELFF. The sequenced part of the CDR3 DNA is TGTACCAGCAGCCGGGACAGGGGAGTCATCGGGGAG. Using reference TRBV2 and TRBJ2-2 for the parts outside the CDR3, the full variable domain is EPEVTQTPSHQVTQMGQEVILRCVPISNHLYFYWYRQILGQKVEFLVSFYNNEISEKSEIFDDQFSVERPDGSNFTLKIRSTKLEDSAMYFCTSSRDRGVIGELFFGEGSRLTVL.

With respect to this clone: Read sequence stops 3 residues before the CDR3 end, and the germline J gene provides the missing end. The chain has TRBV11-3 and TRBJ2-1, with D unresolved. The germline V and J ends were trimmed by 5 bases and 8 bases, with 19 bases remaining between them. CDR3 size: 15 residues. In germline, CDR1 is SGHNT, CDR2 YENEEA. The CDR3 bases that were read are TGTGCCAGCAGCCAACATCCCCGGGTGAGCGATGAG. It encodes CASSQHPRVSDE. Given in full, the CDR3 is CASSQHPRVSDEQFF.

CDR3 DNA, as far as it was read: TGCAGTGCTAGCGTACCGGGACAGACCTACGAG. Translated: CSASVPGQTYE. The full CDR3 protein is CSASVPGQTYEQYF. The gene calls are TRBV20-1 and TRBJ2-7, with 7 nucleotides matching TRBD1. Read sequence stops 3 residues before the CDR3 end, and the germline J gene provides the missing end. The CDR3 loop spans 14 amino acids. V lost 3 bases, J lost 2 bases, and 7 bases stayed unmatched. Germline V gene lookup returns CDR1 DFQATT and CDR2 SNEGSKA (reference sequence).

Worth noting for this clone: The read finishes 3 residues shy of the CDR3 end, and the germline J gene is used to complete it. The chain links TRBV23-1 to TRBJ2-7, with 8 bases fitting TRBD2. TRBV23-1 qualifies as an ORF whose function is uncertain. Trimming cost V 8 bases and J 2 bases; bases outside gene matches: 11. The CDR3 covers 15 residues. The CDR3 reads CASLASSGKTYEQYF. CDR3 DNA (partial): TGCGCCAGCCTGGCTAGTAGCGGGAAGACCTACGAG.

Comments on this clone: Read data end 3 residues before the CDR3 end; the end is taken from the germline J gene. The rearrangement uses TRBV7-3 and TRBJ2-1, with TRBD1 identical over 8 bases. With 5 bases clipped from V and 4 bases from J, the junction kept 4 bases outside the gene matches. The germline gives CDR1 SGHTA, CDR2 FQGTGA. This CDR3 comprises 14 residues. The DNA read from the CDR3 is TGTGCCAGCAGCAAACAGGGGGGATACAATGAG. Protein product: CASSKQGGYNE. In full, the CDR3 is CASSKQGGYNEQFF. The full variable domain, rest sourced from reference TRBV7-3 and TRBJ2-1, is GAGVSQTPSNKVTEKGKYVELRCDPISGHTALYWYRQSLGQGPEFLIYFQGTGAADDSGLPNDRFFAVRPEGSVSTLKIQRTERGDSAVYLCASSKQGGYNEQFFGPGTRLTVL.

As regards this clone: Mismatch with germline at one junction end may stem from a read error. Read coverage stops 3 residues before the CDR3 terminus; the germline J gene supplies the remainder. The rearrangement uses TRBV10-2 and TRBJ2-5; TRBD2 agrees at 10 bases. Germline V lookup: CDR1 WSHSY, CDR2 SAAADI. The CDR3 is made up of 18 amino acids. CDR3 loop: CASGEWSSGGMYQETQYF. The sequenced CDR3 bases are TGCGCCAGCGGTGAGTGGTCTAGCGGGGGCATGTACCAAGAGACC.

Points on this clone: Read sequence stops 3 residues before the CDR3 end, and the germline J gene provides the missing end. V and J are TRBV12-3 or TRBV12-4 and TRBJ2-3; D unresolved. The V end lost 1 base, the J end lost 6 bases, and 5 bases lay between the germline ends. The CDR3 is made up of 12 amino acids. The DNA read from the CDR3 is TGTGCCAGCAGTTTAGGCAGGGATACG. It translates to CASSLGRDT. The full CDR3 sequence reads CASSLGRDTQYF.

Turning to this clone: The DNA ends 3 residues before the CDR3 does, and the rest of the CDR3 is filled in from the germline J gene. The chain links TRBV9 to TRBJ2-3, with D maybe TRBD1 (5 bases). This CDR3 is built from 15 residues. Germline values: CDR1 SGDLS, CDR2 YYNGEE. Deletions cut 2 bases from V and 5 bases from J, with 15 bases between. The part of the CDR3 DNA that was read is TGTGCCAGCAGCGTTTTGGCCTCTAGGGGAGATACG. Protein sequence: CASSVLASRGDT. From start to end, the CDR3 is CASSVLASRGDTQYF.

As concerns this clone: The read finishes 3 residues shy of the CDR3 end, and the germline J gene is used to complete it. J is TRBJ2-2 and V is TRBV19; 9 bases are a match to TRBD1. The CDR3 has 18 residues. From germline, CDR1 is LNHDA and CDR2 SQIVND (reference sequence). This chain's CDR3 is CASSTRDRDVSGANVLFF. The covered CDR3 bases are TGTGCCAGTAGTACTCGGGACAGGGACGTCTCTGGGGCCAACGTG. The variable domain in full, completed from reference TRBV19 and TRBJ2-2, reads DGGITQSPKYLFRKEGQNVTLSCEQNLNHDAMYWYRQDPGQGLRLIYYSQIVNDFQKGDIAEGYSVSREKKESFPLTVTSAQKNPTAFYLCASSTRDRDVSGANVLFFGEGSRLTVL.

As to this clone: The sequenced fragment ends 3 residues before the CDR3 boundary, so the rest is inferred from the germline J gene. The chain is built from TRBV7-2 and TRBJ1-1; D is unresolved. CDR3 length equals 12 residues. Germline V gene sequence: CDR1 SGHTA, CDR2 FQGNSA. The CDR3 sequence is CASSLTKNIAFF. The CDR3 DNA, read in part, is TGTGCCAGCAGCTTAACCAAAAACATT. The full variable domain, completed using reference TRBV7-2 and TRBJ1-1, is GAGVSQSPSNKVTEKGKDVELRCDPISGHTALYWYRQSLGQGLEFLIYFQGNSAPDKSGLPSDRFSAERTGGSVSTLTIQRTQQEDSAVYLCASSLTKNIAFFGQGTRLTVV.

With regard to this clone: The read ends 3 residues before the CDR3 terminus; that terminus is restored from the germline J gene. The chain recombines TRBV4-1 with TRBJ2-5, with a possible D match to TRBD2 (5 bases). Germline CDR1 MGHRA, CDR2 YSYEKL. CDR3 size: 16 residues. The CDR3: CASSQAPSGLPETQYF. The sequenced CDR3 bases are TGCGCCAGCAGCCAAGCCCCGTCCGGACTCCCCGAAACC.

Concerning this clone: The read ends 3 residues early relative to the CDR3; the germline J gene fills the gap. The chain is built from TRBV11-3 and TRBJ2-3; D is undetermined. This CDR3 is built from 11 residues. V dropped 3 bases and J dropped 6 bases, with 4 bases sitting between them. CDR1 and CDR2 from the germline V gene are SGHNT and YENEEA. The sequenced part of the CDR3 DNA is TGTGCCAGCAGCTTCAGGGATACG. Translated, it gives CASSFRDT. The entire CDR3 protein is CASSFRDTQYF.

As regards this clone: The read stops 3 residues short of the end of the CDR3; the missing end is completed from the germline J gene. This rearrangement joins TRBV7-9 to TRBJ2-3; 7 bases are a match to TRBD2. The CDR3 covers 12 residues. Per germline, CDR1 SEHNR and CDR2 FQNEAQ (reference sequence). The CDR3 DNA, read in part, is TGTGCCAGCAGCCCCCACGGACTAGCG. Encoded protein: CASSPHGLA. The full CDR3 is CASSPHGLAQYF. Based on the CDR3 plus reference TRBV7-9 and TRBJ2-3, the full variable domain is DTGVSQNPRHKITKRGQNVTFRCDPISEHNRLYWYRQTLGQGPEFLTYFQNEAQLEKSRLLSDRFSAERPKGSFSTLEIQRTEQGDSAMYLCASSPHGLAQYFGPGTRLTVL.

Worth noting for this clone: Sequencing ends 3 residues short of the CDR3 end; the germline J gene provides the rest. The gene calls are TRBV5-1 and TRBJ1-2, with D perhaps TRBD1 (6 bases). Per the germline V gene, CDR1 is SGHRS and CDR2 is YFSETQ. The length of the CDR3 is 14 residues. V lost 4 bases, J lost 4 bases, and 14 bases lay in between. Here the CDR3 reads CASSPTSGAYGYTF. The sequenced CDR3 bases are TGCGCCAGCAGCCCCACCTCAGGGGCCTATGGC.

On this clone: Read sequence stops 3 residues before the CDR3 end, and the germline J gene provides the missing end. The chain uses TRBV5-1 and TRBJ2-1, with TRBD1 matching over 8 bases. In germline, CDR1 is SGHRS, CDR2 YFSETQ. This CDR3 contains 14 residues. V lost 5 bases to trimming and J lost 5 bases; unmatched junction nucleotides: 6. The CDR3 sequence is CASRAQGAHNEQFF. The part of the CDR3 DNA that was read is TGCGCCAGCAGGGCCCAGGGGGCCCACAATGAG.

Details on this clone: The read comes to an end 3 residues before the CDR3 does, leaving the germline J gene to fill in the end. The V and J genes are TRBV19 and TRBJ2-2; 8 nucleotides match TRBD2. The CDR3 covers 16 residues. Germline V gene data show CDR1 as LNHDA and CDR2 as SQIVND (reference sequence). The trim removed 10 bases at V and 1 base at J, leaving 11 bases unmatched. Partial CDR3 DNA: TGTGCCACCAAAGAGGTAGCGGGGCGGAACACCGGGGAG. Amino acids: CATKEVAGRNTGE. The entire CDR3 protein is CATKEVAGRNTGELFF.

With respect to this clone: The sequence runs out 3 residues before the end of the CDR3; the remainder is reconstructed from the germline J gene. V and J are TRBV30 and TRBJ1-4; no reliable D call. V was trimmed by 8 bases and J by 7 bases, leaving 14 bases between them. In germline, CDR1 is GTSNPN, CDR2 SVGIG (reference sequence). The CDR3 loop spans 12 amino acids. The CDR3 loop is CARSGPSEKLFF. The sequenced CDR3 bases are TGTGCCCGAAGCGGGCCAAGTGAAAAA.

On this clone: From the germline J gene comes the end of the CDR3, since the read stops 3 residues before it. The chain recombines TRBV10-3 with TRBJ1-3, with 9 bases matching TRBD1. Germline V gives CDR1 ENHRY, CDR2 SYGVKD. CDR3 length equals 17 residues. V trimming: 2 bases; J trimming: 4 bases; junction bases outside the gene matches: 9. CDR3 sequence reads: CAISEAGQGSGGNTIYF. CDR3 DNA (partial): TGTGCCATCAGTGAGGCCGGACAGGGGTCAGGAGGAAACACC.